Reported below is one T cell receptor (beta chain). The data are from a study of control samples from healthy donors and cancer patients. The assay was immunoSEQ multiplex PCR, and TCRdb's table has in-frame clones only and misses some. The sample has about 150,000 clones; 85% to 95% are singletons. This CDR3 spans 15 amino acids. Germline V lookup: CDR1 SEHNR, CDR2 FQNEAQ (reference sequence). V lost 4 bases, J lost 5 bases, and 14 bases lay in between. The material sequenced was blood. This TCR was recovered from a man aged 50-59 years in good health. This rearrangement joins TRBV7-9 to TRBJ1-4; possible D gene TRBD1, 5 bases. CDR3 residues: CASSSGGLLNEKLFF. The DNA for the CDR3 is TGTGCCAGCAGCTCCGGGGGATTACTAAATGAAAAACTGTTTTTT.